The rows below give T cell receptor beta chains drawn from one sample of a study of cytomegalovirus exposure and HLA in healthy donors. Repertoires were generated with immunoSEQ multiplex PCR, while TCRdb's copy carries only in-frame clones and drops some. This sample yields about 200,000 clones, of which 80% to 85% are seen a single time; roughly 1.2% belongs to the top ten. What was sequenced was PBMCs. The receptors here all came from a woman between 25 and 40 years old in good health and CMV-seronegative. The CDR3 runs from the conserved cysteine through the conserved F or W. The D gene is left open where the match is weak. Only some rows state a clone size, as once, few, many or a class for expanded clones.

D gene: NA; J gene: TRBJ1-4; clone size: NA; V gene: TRBV30; CDR3 DNA: TGTGCCTGGAACCTCTGGGGGCGAACTAATGAAAAACTGTTTTTT; CDR3 protein: CAWNLWGRTNEKLFF
D gene: NA; J gene: TRBJ1-5; clone size: NA; V gene: TRBV15; CDR3 DNA: TGTGCCACCAGCTCCGATAGTGCGGGAATTCGTGATCAGCCCCAGCATTTT; CDR3 protein: CATSSDSAGIRDQPQHF
D gene: TRBD2; J gene: TRBJ2-7; clone size: NA; V gene: TRBV9; CDR3 DNA: TGTGCCAGCAGCGCGGGGACTAGCGGGGGCGGATACGAGCAGTACTTC; CDR3 protein: CASSAGTSGGGYEQYF
D gene: TRBD1; J gene: TRBJ1-2; clone size: NA; V gene: TRBV29-1; CDR3 DNA: TGCAGCGTTGGACAGGGGACTAACTATGGCTACACCTTC; CDR3 protein: CSVGQGTNYGYTF
D gene: NA; J gene: TRBJ1-1; clone size: NA; V gene: TRBV13; CDR3 DNA: TGTGCCAGCAGCTCGGACACTTGGAACACTGAAGCTTTCTTT; CDR3 protein: CASSSDTWNTEAFF
D gene: TRBD2; J gene: TRBJ2-7; clone size: NA; V gene: TRBV5-1; CDR3 DNA: TGCGCCAGCAGCTTTGGGGGAGGGTACGAGCAGTACTTC; CDR3 protein: CASSFGGGYEQYF
D gene: TRBD2; J gene: TRBJ2-5; clone size: NA; V gene: TRBV27; CDR3 DNA: TGTGCCAGCAGGGTAGCGGGAGAAGAGACCCAGTACTTC; CDR3 protein: CASRVAGEETQYF
D gene: TRBD1; J gene: TRBJ1-6; clone size: NA; V gene: TRBV11-3; CDR3 DNA: TGTGCCAGCAGTCCCGGGACAGGGGATTCACCCCTCCACTTT; CDR3 protein: CASSPGTGDSPLHF
D gene: TRBD2; J gene: TRBJ2-3; clone size: NA; V gene: TRBV5-1; CDR3 DNA: TGCGCCAGCAGCTTTTTTAGCGGGAGAGTTGTGGGCACAGATACGCAGTATTTT; CDR3 protein: CASSFFSGRVVGTDTQYF
D gene: NA; J gene: TRBJ1-2; clone size: few; V gene: TRBV11-3; CDR3 DNA: TGTGCCAGCAGCTGTCGCAACAGGACTAACTATGGCTACACCTTC; CDR3 protein: CASSCRNRTNYGYTF
D gene: NA; J gene: TRBJ1-1; clone size: NA; V gene: TRBV10-3; CDR3 DNA: TGTGCCATCAGTGGTCTATCGGGGAACACTGAAGCTTTCTTT; CDR3 protein: CAISGLSGNTEAFF
D gene: TRBD2; J gene: TRBJ2-1; clone size: NA; V gene: TRBV6-5; CDR3 DNA: TGTGCCAGCAGTTTAGCGGGAGGAGCCTACAATGAGCAGTTCTTC; CDR3 protein: CASSLAGGAYNEQFF
D gene: NA; J gene: TRBJ2-3; clone size: few; V gene: TRBV19; CDR3 DNA: TGTGCCAGTAGTAGTACATGGCGGGGCACAGATACGCAGTATTTT; CDR3 protein: CASSSTWRGTDTQYF
D gene: NA; J gene: TRBJ1-1; clone size: NA; V gene: TRBV20-1; CDR3 DNA: TGCAGTACCACAGGGAACACTGAAGCTTTCTTT; CDR3 protein: CSTTGNTEAFF
D gene: NA; J gene: TRBJ1-4; clone size: NA; V gene: TRBV15; CDR3 DNA: TGTGCCACCAGCAGGGAGGCAACTAATGAAAAACTGTTTTTT; CDR3 protein: CATSREATNEKLFF
D gene: TRBD1; J gene: TRBJ2-1; clone size: NA; V gene: TRBV4-2; CDR3 DNA: TGTGCCAGCAGCCAAGACAGGGGGCCCTACAATGAGCAGTTCTTC; CDR3 protein: CASSQDRGPYNEQFF
D gene: NA; J gene: TRBJ2-5; clone size: NA; V gene: TRBV10-3; CDR3 DNA: TGTGCCATCAGTCCGGGAAAACAAGAGACCCAGTACTTC; CDR3 protein: CAISPGKQETQYF
D gene: NA; J gene: TRBJ1-1; clone size: NA; V gene: TRBV5-1; CDR3 DNA: TGCGCCAGCAGCTTGGGCTCGGGTACTGAAGCTTTCTTT; CDR3 protein: CASSLGSGTEAFF
D gene: NA; J gene: TRBJ1-2; clone size: NA; V gene: TRBV5-5; CDR3 DNA: TGTGCCAGCAGCTTGAGGGAGAACTATGGCTACACCTTC; CDR3 protein: CASSLRENYGYTF
D gene: TRBD2; J gene: TRBJ2-1; clone size: NA; V gene: TRBV29-1; CDR3 DNA: TGCAGCGCTCTAGCGGGAGGGACATACAATGAGCAGTTCTTC; CDR3 protein: CSALAGGTYNEQFF
D gene: NA; J gene: TRBJ1-1; clone size: NA; V gene: TRBV5-1; CDR3 DNA: TGCGCCAGCACCTCCGGGGGGAACACTGAAGCTTTCTTT; CDR3 protein: CASTSGGNTEAFF
D gene: TRBD1; J gene: TRBJ1-2; clone size: NA; V gene: TRBV5-6; CDR3 DNA: TGTGCCAGCATGAAGAGGGACAGGGGGACCTATGGCTACACCTTC; CDR3 protein: CASMKRDRGTYGYTF
D gene: TRBD1; J gene: TRBJ2-7; clone size: few; V gene: TRBV9; CDR3 DNA: TGTGCCAGCAGCGAGAGACAGGGAGTCGGCGAGCAGTACTTC; CDR3 protein: CASSERQGVGEQYF
D gene: TRBD1; J gene: TRBJ1-5; clone size: NA; V gene: TRBV18; CDR3 DNA: TGTGCCAGCTCACCACCGGGACAGGGAAATCAGCCCCAGCATTTT; CDR3 protein: CASSPPGQGNQPQHF
D gene: NA; J gene: TRBJ2-7; clone size: NA; V gene: TRBV5-6; CDR3 DNA: TGTGCCAGCAGCTTGGCTTCCGGGAGCGACTACGAGCAGTACTTC; CDR3 protein: CASSLASGSDYEQYF
D gene: NA; J gene: TRBJ2-1; clone size: NA; V gene: TRBV19; CDR3 DNA: TGTGCCAGTAGTAGTCCACTAAGCTCCTACAATGAGCAGTTCTTC; CDR3 protein: CASSSPLSSYNEQFF
D gene: TRBD1; J gene: TRBJ1-5; clone size: NA; V gene: TRBV15; CDR3 DNA: TGTGCCACCCGCGGGGGACAGGATCAGCCCCAGCATTTT; CDR3 protein: CATRGGQDQPQHF
D gene: TRBD2; J gene: TRBJ2-5; clone size: NA; V gene: TRBV6-5; CDR3 DNA: TGTGCCAGCAGTTGGGGGAGGGGCAATCAAGAGACCCAGTACTTC; CDR3 protein: CASSWGRGNQETQYF
D gene: NA; J gene: TRBJ2-1; clone size: NA; V gene: TRBV19; CDR3 DNA: TGTGCCAGTAGTTGGGGTCTAGCCGTGAACAATGAGCAGTTCTTC; CDR3 protein: CASSWGLAVNNEQFF
D gene: TRBD2; J gene: TRBJ2-3; clone size: NA; V gene: TRBV27; CDR3 DNA: TGTGCCAGCAGTTTTGAGACTAGCGGGTTGGAAGATACGCAGTATTTT; CDR3 protein: CASSFETSGLEDTQYF
D gene: TRBD2; J gene: TRBJ2-1; clone size: NA; V gene: TRBV5-1; CDR3 DNA: TGCGCCAGCAGCACGGGACTAGCGAGTTACAATGAGCAGTTCTTC; CDR3 protein: CASSTGLASYNEQFF
D gene: NA; J gene: TRBJ2-7; clone size: NA; V gene: TRBV5-5; CDR3 DNA: TGTGCCAGCAGCTTGGCCCCTACCTACGAGCAGTACTTC; CDR3 protein: CASSLAPTYEQYF
D gene: TRBD1; J gene: TRBJ1-5; clone size: NA; V gene: TRBV30; CDR3 DNA: TGTGCCTGGTCACAGGGGGCAGCTCAGCCCCAGCATTTT; CDR3 protein: CAWSQGAAQPQHF
D gene: TRBD1; J gene: TRBJ2-7; clone size: NA; V gene: TRBV28; CDR3 DNA: TGTGCCAGCAGCTTAGGGGACAGGGGCAACGAGCAGTACTTC; CDR3 protein: CASSLGDRGNEQYF
D gene: TRBD2; J gene: TRBJ2-7; clone size: NA; V gene: TRBV29-1; CDR3 DNA: TGCAGCGTCCTAGCGGGGGTCTTATACGAGCAGTACTTC; CDR3 protein: CSVLAGVLYEQYF
D gene: NA; J gene: TRBJ1-1; clone size: NA; V gene: TRBV30; CDR3 DNA: TGTGCCTGGACCCCTGGGCCTGGACAACGTACTGAAGCTTTCTTT; CDR3 protein: CAWTPGPGQRTEAFF
D gene: NA; J gene: TRBJ1-1; clone size: NA; V gene: TRBV27; CDR3 DNA: TGTGCCAGCAGTTTATCGGGCAGGGCTACCCTGAACACTGAAGCTTTCTTT; CDR3 protein: CASSLSGRATLNTEAFF
D gene: TRBD1; J gene: TRBJ2-7; clone size: few; V gene: TRBV13; CDR3 DNA: TGTGCCAGCAGCGTGACAGGGGCCCCCTACGAGCAGTACTTC; CDR3 protein: CASSVTGAPYEQYF